A selection of T cell receptor beta chains follows, all from one sample in a study of STAT5B mutations in CD4+ large granular lymphocyte leukemia. Data came from immunoSEQ multiplex PCR; TCRdb stores just in-frame clones and leaves some out. The sample records roughly 32,000 clones, 72% being singletons. Sequences were obtained from CD4+ T cells from blood buffy coats. The receptors shown here come from a human donor in good health. CDR3s include the opening cysteine and the closing phenylalanine or tryptophan. A D gene is named only where the DNA matches it firmly. Size values are once, few and many counts, or a class for expanded clones, and some rows have none.

length | J | V | D | size | CDR3 | DNA
14 | TRBJ1-2 | TRBV19 | - | few | CASSIATRRSGYTF | TGTGCCAGTAGTATAGCTACGCGGCGGAGTGGCTACACCTTC
16 | TRBJ1-1 | TRBV5-1 | TRBD1 | - | CASSVGQETLNTEAFF | TGCGCCAGCAGTGTTGGACAGGAGACATTGAACACTGAAGCTTTCTTT
14 | TRBJ2-2 | TRBV5-1 | TRBD2 | - | CASSPGLAAGELFF | TGCGCCAGCAGCCCGGGACTAGCGGCCGGGGAGCTGTTTTTT
13 | TRBJ1-2 | TRBV28 | - | - | CASSPGVTYGYTF | TGTGCCAGCAGCCCAGGGGTTACCTATGGCTACACCTTC
12 | TRBJ2-7 | TRBV10-3 | - | - | CAISYDGHEQYF | TGTGCCATCAGCTACGACGGCCACGAGCAGTACTTC
17 | TRBJ2-2 | TRBV5-8 | TRBD2 | few | CASSFGLGLGNTGELFF | TGTGCCAGCAGCTTCGGACTGGGACTAGGGAACACCGGGGAGCTGTTTTTT
15 | TRBJ2-6 | TRBV27 | - | - | CASSLWGSGANVLTF | TGTGCCAGCAGTTTGTGGGGCTCTGGGGCCAACGTCCTGACTTTC
13 | TRBJ2-3 | TRBV11-2 | - | - | CASSLGFTDTQYF | TGTGCCAGCAGCTTAGGTTTCACAGATACGCAGTATTTT
16 | TRBJ2-3 | TRBV7-2 | TRBD2 | - | CASSVTGGAGSDTQYF | TGTGCCAGCAGCGTCACCGGGGGGGCGGGGTCAGATACGCAGTATTTT
12 | TRBJ1-2 | TRBV21-1 | - | once | CASSRQGKCWTF | TGTGCCAGCAGCCGGCAGGGTAAATGCTGGACCTTC
14 | TRBJ2-5 | TRBV2 | TRBD2 | - | CASQLAGYQETQYF | TGTGCCAGTCAACTAGCGGGTTACCAAGAGACCCAGTACTTC
13 | TRBJ2-7 | TRBV15 | - | - | CATSRDAGYEQYF | TGTGCCACCAGCAGAGATGCAGGTTACGAGCAGTACTTC
17 | TRBJ2-1 | TRBV10-3 | TRBD2 | - | CAIGVGVRTSGNNEQFF | TGTGCCATCGGGGTAGGGGTTAGGACTAGCGGAAACAATGAGCAGTTCTTC
15 | TRBJ1-6 | TRBV18 | TRBD1 | - | CASSPSDRGSSPLHF | TGTGCCAGCTCACCCTCGGACAGGGGAAGCTCACCCCTCCACTTT
13 | TRBJ1-2 | TRBV25-1 | - | few | CASSEFVNYGYTF | TGTGCCAGCAGTGAATTCGTTAACTATGGCTACACCTTC
19 | TRBJ2-7 | TRBV23-1 | - | - | CASSQSIGFRGWPPYEQYF | TGCGCCAGCAGTCAATCGATTGGGTTTAGGGGATGGCCCCCCTACGAGCAGTACTTC
15 | TRBJ1-2 | TRBV7-2 | - | - | CASSPRVGGWLGYTF | TGTGCCAGCAGCCCCCGTGTGGGGGGCTGGCTTGGCTACACCTTC
12 | TRBJ1-1 | TRBV6-1 | - | few | CASSGQGREAFF | TGTGCCAGCAGTGGACAAGGACGGGAAGCTTTCTTT
15 | TRBJ2-7 | TRBV5-1 | TRBD1 | - | CASSLGDRDTYEQYF | TGCGCCAGCAGCTTGGGGGACAGGGACACCTACGAGCAGTACTTC
14 | TRBJ1-5 | TRBV6-6 | - | - | CASSYSGADQPQHF | TGTGCCAGCAGTTACTCAGGGGCAGATCAGCCCCAGCATTTT
16 | TRBJ1-5 | TRBV7-8 | - | - | CASSLKARVSNQPQHF | TGTGCCAGCAGCTTAAAGGCGAGGGTTAGCAATCAGCCCCAGCATTTT
15 | TRBJ1-6 | TRBV7-9 | - | - | CASRRSTVPNSPLHF | TGTGCCAGCAGACGATCGACGGTCCCTAATTCACCCCTCCACTTT
17 | TRBJ2-7 | TRBV7-2 | TRBD2 | - | CASSLEVSGVRGHEQYF | TGTGCCAGCAGCTTAGAGGTTAGCGGGGTCCGCGGCCACGAGCAGTACTTC
13 | TRBJ2-5 | TRBV19 | TRBD2 | - | CASTSGPQETQYF | TGTGCCAGTACTAGCGGGCCCCAAGAGACCCAGTACTTC
14 | TRBJ2-2 | TRBV14 | - | - | CASSRTRITGELFF | TGTGCCAGCAGCCGGACACGGATCACCGGGGAGCTGTTTTTT
14 | TRBJ1-1 | TRBV10-3 | TRBD1 | few | CAISTGGRDTEAFF | TGTGCCATCAGTACAGGGGGTCGGGACACTGAAGCTTTCTTT
15 | TRBJ1-6 | TRBV14 | - | - | CASSLLSGGISPLHF | TGTGCCAGCAGCCTCCTATCGGGGGGTATTTCACCCCTCCACTTT
14 | TRBJ2-7 | TRBV2 | TRBD2 | - | CASSGTSGGYEQYF | TGTGCCAGCAGCGGGACTAGCGGGGGGTACGAGCAGTACTTC
14 | TRBJ2-3 | TRBV15 | - | few | CATSRDRIGDTQYF | TGTGCCACCAGCAGAGACCGGATAGGGGATACGCAGTATTTT
13 | TRBJ1-1 | TRBV7-2 | - | few | CASSLAMNTEAFF | TGTGCCAGCAGCTTGGCGATGAACACTGAAGCTTTCTTT
14 | TRBJ2-2 | TRBV28 | - | - | CASSRAGNTGELFF | TGTGCCAGCAGTAGAGCGGGGAACACCGGGGAGCTGTTTTTT
12 | TRBJ2-7 | TRBV5-4 | - | - | CASSSYSGTEYF | TGTGCCAGCAGCTCCTACAGCGGCACCGAGTACTTC
17 | TRBJ2-6 | TRBV5-1 | TRBD2 | - | CASSLGDRGDGANVLTF | TGCGCCAGCAGCTTGGGGGACCGGGGGGATGGGGCCAACGTCCTGACTTTC
15 | TRBJ2-3 | TRBV9 | - | once | CASTTDGGSTDTQYF | TGTGCCAGCACCACTGATGGGGGTTCTACAGATACGCAGTATTTT
14 | TRBJ1-5 | TRBV6-1 | - | few | CASSENTAFVPQHF | TGTGCCAGCAGTGAGAACACGGCATTCGTGCCCCAGCATTTT
18 | TRBJ1-6 | TRBV28 | - | - | CASSLTAGSHSYNSPLHF | TGTGCCAGCAGTTTAACGGCAGGGAGTCACTCCTATAATTCACCCCTCCACTTT
15 | TRBJ2-3 | TRBV10-3 | - | few | CAISEMRAGTDTQYF | TGTGCCATCAGTGAGATGAGGGCAGGTACAGATACGCAGTATTTT
16 | TRBJ1-2 | TRBV9 | - | few | CASSVGPTAANYGYTF | TGTGCCAGCAGCGTAGGCCCGACCGCAGCTAACTATGGCTACACCTTC
15 | TRBJ2-7 | TRBV5-1 | - | - | CASSGGGGGSVEQYF | TGCGCCAGCAGCGGGGGAGGGGGGGGATCCGTCGAGCAGTACTTC
14 | TRBJ2-5 | TRBV7-6 | - | - | CASSLGQGGRSQYF | TGTGCCAGCAGCTTAGGCCAGGGGGGTCGGTCCCAGTACTTC
14 | TRBJ2-1 | TRBV7-2 | TRBD2 | - | CASSQIAGAYEQFF | TGTGCCAGCAGCCAAATAGCGGGGGCATATGAGCAGTTCTTC
15 | TRBJ2-3 | TRBV6-5 | - | - | CASSYTQRAKDTQYF | TGTGCCAGCAGTTACACCCAGAGGGCGAAAGATACGCAGTATTTT
14 | TRBJ2-3 | TRBV7-2 | TRBD2 | - | CASSRDYSTDTQYF | TGTGCCAGCAGCCGGGACTACAGCACAGATACGCAGTATTTT
15 | TRBJ2-7 | TRBV6-5 | TRBD1 | - | CASSRSPGQSYEQYF | TGTGCCAGCAGTCGTTCCCCGGGACAGAGCTACGAGCAGTACTTC
13 | TRBJ1-2 | TRBV28 | - | - | CASSVRITYGYTF | TGTGCCAGCAGCGTAAGGATTACCTATGGCTACACCTTC
17 | TRBJ2-3 | TRBV9 | TRBD2 | once | CASSPGLAGHFTDTQYF | TGTGCCAGCAGTCCCGGACTAGCGGGGCACTTCACAGATACGCAGTATTTT
15 | TRBJ2-3 | TRBV19 | TRBD2 | - | CASSMVGGNTDTQYF | TGTGCCAGTAGTATGGTGGGGGGGAACACAGATACGCAGTATTTT
14 | TRBJ1-5 | TRBV7-9 | - | - | CASSLGGHNQPQHF | TGTGCCAGCAGCTTAGGGGGACATAATCAGCCCCAGCATTTT